One and the same sample provided the 6 T cell receptor beta chains below, sequenced in a study of CD8 T cells in ankylosing spondylitis. A single record per CDR3 protein comes from TCRdb applying MiXCR to the 5' RACE reads. The sample lists under 250,000 distinct CDR3 sequences, about 10% occurring once. Sequencing was done on a sample of blood, either unsorted or a sorted T cell fraction (not recorded which). These receptors originate from a male donor with ankylosing spondylitis or in good health (not recorded which).

The genes are TRBV7-9 and TRBJ2-3, with D possibly called TRBD1 or TRBD2 (6 bases each). V was shortened by 5 bases and J by 9 bases, with 15 bases between the two germline ends. Germline assignment: CDR1 SEHNR and CDR2 FQNEAQ (reference sequence). This CDR3 is built from 13 residues. The CDR3 here is CASSAQGGKTQYF. In DNA, the CDR3 is TGTGCCAGCAGCGCCCAAGGGGGGAAGACGCAGTATTTT.

This clonotype was counted at least ten times. The chain has TRBV5-1 and TRBJ2-5; D unclear. V was cut by 0 bases and J by 4 bases, with 10 bases left in between. The CDR3 spans 14 residues. The germline V gene has CDR1 SGHRS and CDR2 YFSETQ. The CDR3 loop reads CASSLATAIETQYF. In DNA, the CDR3 is TGCGCCAGCAGCTTGGCGACGGCAATAGAGACCCAGTACTTC.

The chain recombines TRBV5-4 with TRBJ2-4; possible D gene TRBD1, 7 bases. Germline V gene data show CDR1 as SGHNT and CDR2 as YYREEE (reference sequence). V was shortened by 1 base and J by 0 bases, with 23 bases between the two germline ends. The CDR3 sequence is 20 residues long. The CDR3: CASSLWVGLRQGLAKNIQYF. The CDR3 bases are TGTGCCAGCAGCTTGTGGGTGGGGTTGAGACAGGGACTAGCCAAAAACATTCAGTACTTC.

This clonotype was seen at least ten times. V is TRBV5-1 and J is TRBJ2-3; 8 bases line up with TRBD1. The CDR3 runs to 14 residues. The germline V gene has CDR1 SGHRS and CDR2 YFSETQ. V trimming: 5 bases; J trimming: 4 bases; junction bases outside the gene matches: 6. As DNA, the CDR3 is TGCGCCAGCAGGCAAATGACAGGGGCAGATACGCAGTATTTT. It specifies CASRQMTGADTQYF. The variable domain in full, completed from reference TRBV5-1 and TRBJ2-3, reads KAGVTQTPRYLIKTRGQQVTLSCSPISGHRSVSWYQQTPGQGLQFLFEYFSETQRNKGNFPGRFSGRQFSNSRSEMNVSTLELGDSALYLCASRQMTGADTQYFGPGTRLTVL.

Ten or more counts support this clonotype. The CDR3 spells CASSNIGTVSYNEQFF. The CDR3 bases are TGTGCCAGCAGCAATATAGGTACAGTATCCTACAATGAGCAGTTCTTC. The genes are TRBV21-1 and TRBJ2-1. TRBV21-1 is marked as a pseudogene. The CDR3 extends over 16 amino acids.

There are many counts of this clonotype. The chain combines TRBV9 with TRBJ2-5, with D hard to call. Trimming took 0 bases from V and 1 from J, leaving 7 bases between them. The CDR3 has 14 amino acids. In germline, CDR1 is SGDLS, CDR2 YYNGEE. The CDR3 DNA follows: TGTGCCAGCAGCGTAGGGATCTTCCAAGAGACCCAGTACTTC. The encoded protein is CASSVGIFQETQYF.